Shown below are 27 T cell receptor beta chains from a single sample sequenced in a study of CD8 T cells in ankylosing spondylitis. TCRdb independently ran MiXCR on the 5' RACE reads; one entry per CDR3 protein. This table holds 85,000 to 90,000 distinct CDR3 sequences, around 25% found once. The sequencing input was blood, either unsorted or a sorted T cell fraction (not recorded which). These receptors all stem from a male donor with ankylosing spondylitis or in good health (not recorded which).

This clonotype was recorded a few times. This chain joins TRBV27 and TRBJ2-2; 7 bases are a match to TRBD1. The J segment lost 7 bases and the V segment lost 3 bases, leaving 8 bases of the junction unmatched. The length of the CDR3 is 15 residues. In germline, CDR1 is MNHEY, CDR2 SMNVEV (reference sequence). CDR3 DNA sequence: TGTGCCAGCAGTTTTGACACAGGGGTTATCGGGGAGCTGTTTTTT. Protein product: CASSFDTGVIGELFF.

The CDR3 DNA sequence: TGTGCCAGCAGTTTAGACAGGGGGACTACCATATATTTT. Encoded protein: CASSLDRGTTIYF. The chain couples TRBV28 to TRBJ1-3, with 9 bases matching TRBD1. CDR1 and CDR2 (germline): MDHEN, SYDVKM. Trimming cost V 2 bases and J 10 bases; bases outside gene matches: 3. The CDR3 has 13 residues.

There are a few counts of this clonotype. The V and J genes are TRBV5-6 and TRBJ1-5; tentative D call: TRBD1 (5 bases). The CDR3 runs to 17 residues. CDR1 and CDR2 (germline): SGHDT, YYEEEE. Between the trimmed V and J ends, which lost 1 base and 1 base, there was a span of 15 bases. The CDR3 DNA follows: TGTGCCAGCAGCTTGACATTGGGGCGGAGAAGCAATCAGCCCCAGCATTTT. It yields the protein CASSLTLGRRSNQPQHF.

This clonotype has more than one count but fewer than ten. CDR3 sequence: CASSPIGGGPYNEQFF. As DNA, the CDR3 is TGTGCCAGCAGCCCTATAGGCGGGGGGCCGTACAATGAGCAGTTCTTC. The rearrangement uses TRBV7-3 and TRBJ2-1; 8 bases agree with TRBD2. The CDR3 consists of 16 residues. The trim removed 5 bases at V and 4 bases at J, leaving 10 bases unmatched. CDR1 and CDR2 from the germline V gene are SGHTA and FQGTGA.

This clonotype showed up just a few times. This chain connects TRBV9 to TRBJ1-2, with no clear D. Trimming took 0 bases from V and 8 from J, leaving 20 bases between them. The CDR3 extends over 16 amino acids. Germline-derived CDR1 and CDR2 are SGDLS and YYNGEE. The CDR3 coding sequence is TGTGCCAGCAGCGTAGGGACCCGGTCGGGTGCATACGGCTACACCTTC. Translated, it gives CASSVGTRSGAYGYTF.

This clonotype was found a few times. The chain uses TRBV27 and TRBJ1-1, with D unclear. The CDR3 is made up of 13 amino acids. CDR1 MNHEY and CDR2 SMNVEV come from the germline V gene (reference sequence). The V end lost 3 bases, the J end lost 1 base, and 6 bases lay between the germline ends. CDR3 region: CASSFRGNTEAFF. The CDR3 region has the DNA TGTGCCAGCAGTTTTCGAGGGAACACTGAAGCTTTCTTT.

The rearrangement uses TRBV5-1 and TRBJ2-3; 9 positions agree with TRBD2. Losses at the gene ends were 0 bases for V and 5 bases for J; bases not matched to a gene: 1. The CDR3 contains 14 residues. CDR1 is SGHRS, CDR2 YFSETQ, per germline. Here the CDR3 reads CASSLEAGGDTQYF. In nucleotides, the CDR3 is TGCGCCAGCAGCTTGGAAGCGGGAGGAGATACGCAGTATTTT.

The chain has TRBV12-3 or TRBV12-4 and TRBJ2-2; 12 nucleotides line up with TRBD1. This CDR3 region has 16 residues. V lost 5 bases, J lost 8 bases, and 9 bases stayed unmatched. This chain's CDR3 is CASSVRRDRGLGELFF. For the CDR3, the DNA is TGTGCCAGCAGTGTGCGCCGGGACAGGGGGCTGGGGGAGCTGTTTTTT.

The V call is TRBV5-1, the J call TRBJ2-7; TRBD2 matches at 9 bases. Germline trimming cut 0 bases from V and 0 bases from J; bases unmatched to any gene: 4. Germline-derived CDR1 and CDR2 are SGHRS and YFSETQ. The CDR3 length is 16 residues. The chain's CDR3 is CASSLGSGSHSYEQYF. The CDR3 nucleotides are TGCGCCAGCAGCTTGGGTAGCGGGAGTCACTCCTACGAGCAGTACTTC.

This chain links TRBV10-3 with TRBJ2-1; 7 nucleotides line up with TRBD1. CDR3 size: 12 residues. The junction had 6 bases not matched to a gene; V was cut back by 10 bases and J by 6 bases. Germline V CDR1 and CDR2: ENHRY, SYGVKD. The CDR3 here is CASKGGGNEQFF. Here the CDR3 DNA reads TGTGCCAGTAAAGGGGGCGGCAATGAGCAGTTCTTC.

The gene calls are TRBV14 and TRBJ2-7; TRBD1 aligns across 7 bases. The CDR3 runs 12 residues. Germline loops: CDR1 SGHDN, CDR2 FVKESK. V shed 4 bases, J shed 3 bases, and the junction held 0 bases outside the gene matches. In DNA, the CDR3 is TGTGCCAGCAGCCGGACAGGCTACGAGCAGTACGTC. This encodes CASSRTGYEQYV.

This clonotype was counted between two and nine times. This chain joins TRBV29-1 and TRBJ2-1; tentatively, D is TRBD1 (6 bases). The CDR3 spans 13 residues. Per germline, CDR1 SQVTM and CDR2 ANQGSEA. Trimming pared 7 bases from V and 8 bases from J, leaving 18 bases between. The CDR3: CSAGQRNPDEQFF. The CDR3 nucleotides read TGCAGCGCAGGACAGAGGAATCCGGATGAGCAGTTCTTC.

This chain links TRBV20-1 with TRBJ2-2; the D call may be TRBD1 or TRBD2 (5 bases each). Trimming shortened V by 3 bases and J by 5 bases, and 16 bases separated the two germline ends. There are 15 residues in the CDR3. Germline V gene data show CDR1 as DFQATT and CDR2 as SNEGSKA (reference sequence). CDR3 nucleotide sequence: TGCAGTGCTAGGGGACCTCAGCAACCAACCGGGGAGCTGTTTTTT. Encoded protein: CSARGPQQPTGELFF.

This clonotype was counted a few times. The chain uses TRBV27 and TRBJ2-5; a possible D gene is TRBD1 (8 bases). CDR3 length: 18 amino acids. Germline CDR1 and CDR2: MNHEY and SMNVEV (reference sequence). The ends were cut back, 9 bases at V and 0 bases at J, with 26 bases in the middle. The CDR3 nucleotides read TGTGCCAGGGCAGGGGGCCTAGCGGAGGAAAGGTACCAAGAGACCCAGTACTTC. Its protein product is CARAGGLAEERYQETQYF.

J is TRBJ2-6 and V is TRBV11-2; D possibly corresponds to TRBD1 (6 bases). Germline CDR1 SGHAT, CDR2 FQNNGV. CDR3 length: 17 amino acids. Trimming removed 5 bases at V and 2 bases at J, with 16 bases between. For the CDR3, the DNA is TGTGCCAGCAGCCTAGGTGGGGGCCCTCCTGGGGCCAACGTCCTGACTTTC. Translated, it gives CASSLGGGPPGANVLTF.

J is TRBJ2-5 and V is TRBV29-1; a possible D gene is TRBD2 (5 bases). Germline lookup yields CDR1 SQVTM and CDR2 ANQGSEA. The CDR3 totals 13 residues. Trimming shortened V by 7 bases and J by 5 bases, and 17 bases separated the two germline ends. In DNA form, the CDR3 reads TGCAGCGGAGCAGGTGCGGTAGCGGAGACCCAGTACTTC. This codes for CSGAGAVAETQYF.

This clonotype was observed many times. The CDR3 DNA follows: TGTGCCAGCAGCTTAGGGGCCACAGATACGCAGTATTTT. Amino acid sequence: CASSLGATDTQYF. The V gene is TRBV7-3, the J gene TRBJ2-3, with a weak D call TRBD1 (5 bases). CDR1 and CDR2 (germline): SGHTA, FQGTGA. There are 13 residues in the CDR3. Deletions cut 2 bases from V and 2 bases from J, with 5 bases between.

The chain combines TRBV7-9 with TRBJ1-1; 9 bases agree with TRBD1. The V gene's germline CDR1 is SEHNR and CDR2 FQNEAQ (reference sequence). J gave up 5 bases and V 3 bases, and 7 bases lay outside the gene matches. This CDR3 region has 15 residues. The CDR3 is CASSFGGQGRTEAFF. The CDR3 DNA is TGTGCCAGCAGCTTCGGGGGACAGGGTCGGACTGAAGCTTTCTTT.

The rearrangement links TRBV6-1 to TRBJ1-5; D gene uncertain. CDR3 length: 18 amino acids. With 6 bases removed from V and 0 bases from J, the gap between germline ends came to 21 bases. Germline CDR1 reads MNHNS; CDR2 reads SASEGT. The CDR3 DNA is TGTGCCAGCAGCCCACGAGGGAGAAGGATTAATAGCAATCAGCCCCAGCATTTT. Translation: CASSPRGRRINSNQPQHF.

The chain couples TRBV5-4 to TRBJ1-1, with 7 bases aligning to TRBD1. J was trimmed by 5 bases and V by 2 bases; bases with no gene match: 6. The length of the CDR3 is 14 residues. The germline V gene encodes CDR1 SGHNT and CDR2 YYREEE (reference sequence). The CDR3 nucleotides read TGTGCCAGCAGCTTTGGTCAGGGGGTGACTGAAGCTTTCTTT. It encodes CASSFGQGVTEAFF.

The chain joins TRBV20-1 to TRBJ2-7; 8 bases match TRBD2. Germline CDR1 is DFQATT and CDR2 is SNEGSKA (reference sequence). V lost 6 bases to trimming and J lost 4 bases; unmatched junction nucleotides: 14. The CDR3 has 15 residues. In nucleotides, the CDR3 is TGCAGTGCCCGACGCAGGGGTAGCGGGAATTACGAGCAGTACTTC. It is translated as CSARRRGSGNYEQYF.

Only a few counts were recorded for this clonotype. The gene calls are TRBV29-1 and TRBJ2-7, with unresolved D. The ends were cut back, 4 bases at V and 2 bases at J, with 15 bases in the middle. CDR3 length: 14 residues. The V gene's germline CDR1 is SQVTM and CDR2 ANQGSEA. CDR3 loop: CSVVEVAGTYEQYF. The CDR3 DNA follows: TGCAGCGTTGTAGAGGTTGCCGGTACCTACGAGCAGTACTTC.

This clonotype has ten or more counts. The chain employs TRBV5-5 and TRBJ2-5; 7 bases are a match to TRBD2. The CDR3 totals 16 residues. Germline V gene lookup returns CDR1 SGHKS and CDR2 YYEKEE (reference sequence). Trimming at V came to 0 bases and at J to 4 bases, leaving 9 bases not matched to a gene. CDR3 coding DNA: TGTGCCAGCAGCTTGGCCCTGGCAGCGGGACGAGAGACCCAGTACTTC. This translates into CASSLALAAGRETQYF.

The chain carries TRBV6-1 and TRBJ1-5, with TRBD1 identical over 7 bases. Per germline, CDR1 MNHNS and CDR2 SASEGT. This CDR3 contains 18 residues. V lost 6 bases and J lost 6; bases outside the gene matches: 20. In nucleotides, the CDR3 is TGTGCCAGCAGCCCGATCAGACAGGGTCCCGTAGGGAGTCAGCCCCAGCATTTT. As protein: CASSPIRQGPVGSQPQHF.

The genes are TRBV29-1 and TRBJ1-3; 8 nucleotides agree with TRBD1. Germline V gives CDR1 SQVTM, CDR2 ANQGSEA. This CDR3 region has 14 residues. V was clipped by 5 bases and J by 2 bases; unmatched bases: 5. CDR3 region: CSVTRGLTGNTIYF. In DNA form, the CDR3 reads TGCAGCGTTACCAGGGGGCTAACTGGAAACACCATATATTTT.

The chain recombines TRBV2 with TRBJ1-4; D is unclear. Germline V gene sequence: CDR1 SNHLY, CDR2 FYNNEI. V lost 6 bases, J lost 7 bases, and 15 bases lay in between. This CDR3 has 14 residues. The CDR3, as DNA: TGTGCCAGCAGGTTGGCGGCAGGCGGTGAAAAACTGTTTTTT. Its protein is CASRLAAGGEKLFF.

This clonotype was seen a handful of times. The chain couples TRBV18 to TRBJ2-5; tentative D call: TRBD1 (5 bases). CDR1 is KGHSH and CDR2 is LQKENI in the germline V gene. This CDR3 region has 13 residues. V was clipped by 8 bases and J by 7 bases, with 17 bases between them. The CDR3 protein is CASGKDSQGTQYF. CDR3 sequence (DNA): TGTGCCAGCGGCAAAGACAGTCAGGGGACCCAGTACTTC.